This entry lists 21 T cell receptor beta chains sequenced from one sample in a study of neurological immune-mediated disorders. TCRdb processed the 5' RACE reads anew with MiXCR; each CDR3 protein has one entry. The sample carries more than 30,000 distinct CDR3 sequences, 4.6% recorded once. Sequencing was done on a sample of PBMCs. The receptor set was obtained from a man younger than 30 in good health.

This clonotype was detected ten times or more. The chain couples TRBV7-2 to TRBJ1-5; D not resolved. V was trimmed by 5 bases and J by 0 bases, leaving 8 bases between them. Germline V gene lookup returns CDR1 SGHTA and CDR2 FQGNSA. The CDR3 loop spans 14 amino acids. As DNA, the CDR3 is TGTGCCAGCAGCCGTGCGGGTAGCAATCAGCCCCAGCATTTT. This sequence encodes CASSRAGSNQPQHF.

This clonotype was observed many times. V usage is TRBV5-1 and J usage is TRBJ1-4; D perhaps matches TRBD1 (6 bases). The CDR3 length is 14 residues. Between the trimmed V and J ends, which lost 2 bases and 7 bases, there was a span of 12 bases. Germline V gene data show CDR1 as SGHRS and CDR2 as YFSETQ. CDR3 in amino acids: CASSFQGTSEKLFF. In DNA form, the CDR3 reads TGCGCCAGCAGCTTCCAGGGGACCTCTGAAAAACTGTTTTTT.

This clonotype came up many times. V usage is TRBV7-2 and J usage is TRBJ1-6; D is ambiguous. V was clipped by 1 base and J by 0 bases, with 10 bases between them. Germline V gene lookup returns CDR1 SGHTA and CDR2 FQGNSA. The CDR3 runs 17 residues. CDR3 region: CASSLDAYSSYNSPLHF. In DNA, the CDR3 is TGTGCCAGCAGCTTAGATGCATACAGCTCCTATAATTCACCCCTCCACTTT. Filled out from reference TRBV7-2 and TRBJ1-6, the complete variable domain reads GAGVSQSPSNKVTEKGKDVELRCDPISGHTALYWYRQSLGQGLEFLIYFQGNSAPDKSGLPSDRFSAERTGGSVSTLTIQRTQQEDSAVYLCASSLDAYSSYNSPLHFGNGTRLTVT.

This clonotype was seen ten or more times. The rearrangement joins TRBV12-3 or TRBV12-4 to TRBJ1-3, with D unresolved. Trimming shortened V by 8 bases and J by 8 bases, and 13 bases separated the two germline ends. The CDR3 is 12 residues long. CDR3 amino acids: CASGSGSDTIYF. CDR3 nucleotides: TGTGCCAGCGGGTCGGGTTCGGACACCATATATTTT.

This clonotype was seen ten or more times. V gene TRBV7-9 combines with J gene TRBJ2-4; perhaps TRBD1 as D (6 bases). This CDR3 is 16 amino acids long. The germline CDR1 and CDR2 sequences are SEHNR and FQNEAQ (reference sequence). The V end was cut by 0 bases, the J end by 0 bases, with 9 bases between. DNA of the CDR3: TGTGCCAGCAGCTTAGCGGGGGCAATAGCCAAAAACATTCAGTACTTC. This sequence encodes CASSLAGAIAKNIQYF.

This clonotype was observed many times. The chain links TRBV5-1 to TRBJ2-1; 9 bases fit TRBD2. V lost 2 bases to trimming and J lost 0 bases; unmatched junction nucleotides: 3. Germline loops: CDR1 SGHRS, CDR2 YFSETQ. The CDR3 has 16 amino acids. CDR3 sequence: CASSLSGGNSYNEQFF. The CDR3 DNA is TGCGCCAGCAGCTTAAGCGGGGGGAACTCCTACAATGAGCAGTTCTTC.

This clonotype has ten or more counts. The V call is TRBV5-4, the J call TRBJ2-7; D may be TRBD1 (6 bases). The CDR3 spans 15 residues. The V end lost 2 bases, the J end lost 3 bases, and 15 bases lay between the germline ends. Germline V gene sequence: CDR1 SGHNT, CDR2 YYREEE (reference sequence). The CDR3 sequence: CASSFSPRQDYEQYF. Written as DNA, the CDR3 is TGTGCCAGCAGCTTCTCTCCCAGACAGGACTACGAGCAGTACTTC.

There are many counts of this clonotype. The chain is built from TRBV12-3 or TRBV12-4 and TRBJ1-3; the D gene is possibly TRBD1 (5 bases). Deletions cut 3 bases from V and 4 bases from J, with 16 bases between. The CDR3 is 16 residues long. The chain's CDR3 is CASSFAVLAGGNTIYF. The CDR3 nucleotides read TGTGCCAGCAGTTTTGCGGTTCTTGCAGGGGGAAACACCATATATTTT.

This clonotype was found many times. This chain joins TRBV3-1 and TRBJ1-1; tentative D call: TRBD1 (6 bases). V shed 6 bases and J shed 1 base, with 18 bases lying between them. Germline lookup yields CDR1 LGHDT and CDR2 YNNKEL (reference sequence). The CDR3 covers 16 residues. CDR3 protein: CASRMRGAAGNTEAFF. CDR3 nucleotides: TGTGCCAGCAGGATGAGGGGGGCGGCGGGGAACACTGAAGCTTTCTTT. The variable domain in full, with the rest retrieved from reference TRBV3-1 and TRBJ1-1, is DTAVSQTPKYLVTQMGNDKSIKCEQNLGHDTMYWYKQDSKKFLKIMFSYNNKELIINETVPNRFSPKSPDKAHLNLHINSLELGDSAVYFCASRMRGAAGNTEAFFGQGTRLTVV.

This clonotype appeared many times. The chain is built from TRBV7-9 and TRBJ1-6, with D possibly TRBD1 on 5 matching bases. Germline V gives CDR1 SEHNR, CDR2 FQNEAQ (reference sequence). With 5 bases removed from V and 7 bases from J, the gap between germline ends came to 21 bases. The CDR3 is 17 amino acids. CDR3 protein: CASSPPIRGRLNSPLHF. The CDR3, as DNA: TGTGCCAGCAGCCCTCCCATACGGGGCAGACTGAATTCACCCCTCCACTTT.

This clonotype showed up many times. V gene TRBV7-2 combines with J gene TRBJ2-7; 7 positions agree with TRBD1. In germline, CDR1 is SGHTA, CDR2 FQGNSA. V was pared by 2 bases and J by 2 bases, with 9 bases of the junction left unmatched. CDR3 size: 16 residues. CDR3 nucleotide sequence: TGTGCCAGCAGCTTATCAAATAACAGGGGAGCCTACGAGCAGTACTTC. It codes for CASSLSNNRGAYEQYF. The full variable domain, rest sourced from reference TRBV7-2 and TRBJ2-7, is GAGVSQSPSNKVTEKGKDVELRCDPISGHTALYWYRQSLGQGLEFLIYFQGNSAPDKSGLPSDRFSAERTGGSVSTLTIQRTQQEDSAVYLCASSLSNNRGAYEQYFGPGTRLTVT.

At least ten counts were recorded for this clonotype. The J gene is TRBJ2-3, the V gene TRBV11-2; possibly TRBD2 for D (6 bases). The CDR3 covers 16 residues. The ends were cut back, 0 bases at V and 4 bases at J, with 14 bases in the middle. CDR1 and CDR2 (germline): SGHAT, FQNNGV. CDR3 protein: CASSLDLLLASDTQYF. For the CDR3, the DNA is TGTGCCAGCAGCTTAGACCTCTTACTAGCCTCAGATACGCAGTATTTT.

This clonotype was counted ten times or more. The V call is TRBV7-2, the J call TRBJ1-4, with D tentatively TRBD1 (6 bases). Germline CDR1 SGHTA, CDR2 FQGNSA. The CDR3 runs 14 residues. Trimming took 4 bases from V and 7 from J, leaving 13 bases between them. In DNA form, the CDR3 reads TGTGCCAGCAGCTGGAGGGGGGAGGGTGAAAAACTGTTTTTT. Protein: CASSWRGEGEKLFF. The full variable domain, in which reference TRBV7-2 and TRBJ1-4 provide the parts outside the CDR3, is GAGVSQSPSNKVTEKGKDVELRCDPISGHTALYWYRQSLGQGLEFLIYFQGNSAPDKSGLPSDRFSAERTGGSVSTLTIQRTQQEDSAVYLCASSWRGEGEKLFFGSGTQLSVL.

Ten or more counts support this clonotype. CDR3 loop: CASSLFQSNREKLFF. CDR3 nucleotide sequence: TGCGCCAGCAGCTTGTTTCAGTCTAATCGGGAAAAACTGTTTTTT. V and J are TRBV5-1 and TRBJ1-4; D unresolved. Per the germline V gene, CDR1 is SGHRS and CDR2 is YFSETQ. This CDR3 comprises 15 residues. The V end lost 1 base, the J end lost 8 bases, and 15 bases lay between the germline ends. The variable domain in full, completed from reference TRBV5-1 and TRBJ1-4, reads KAGVTQTPRYLIKTRGQQVTLSCSPISGHRSVSWYQQTPGQGLQFLFEYFSETQRNKGNFPGRFSGRQFSNSRSEMNVSTLELGDSALYLCASSLFQSNREKLFFGSGTQLSVL.

This clonotype showed up many times. The chain links TRBV20-1 to TRBJ2-3; the D call may be TRBD1 or TRBD2 (6 bases each). With 4 bases removed from V and 3 bases from J, the gap between germline ends came to 14 bases. CDR1 and CDR2 from the germline V gene are DFQATT and SNEGSKA (reference sequence). The CDR3 sequence is 14 residues long. The CDR3 DNA follows: TGCAGTGCTATTTGGGGGGCGCGGACAGATACGCAGTATTTT. It yields the protein CSAIWGARTDTQYF.

This clonotype was picked up many times. This CDR3 is CASSLDWNSKSSSYEQYF. The CDR3 DNA is TGTGCCAGCAGCTTAGATTGGAACAGTAAATCGAGCTCCTACGAGCAGTACTTC. This chain connects TRBV11-2 to TRBJ2-7; no clear D. Germline V gene data show CDR1 as SGHAT and CDR2 as FQNNGV. V was clipped by 0 bases and J by 0 bases, with 18 bases between them. The CDR3 length is 18 residues.

Ten or more counts support this clonotype. The gene calls are TRBV28 and TRBJ1-2; TRBD1 aligns across 9 bases. The trim removed 4 bases at V and 4 bases at J, leaving 1 base unmatched. This CDR3 has 13 residues. Germline CDR1 and CDR2: MDHEN and SYDVKM. The CDR3 here is CASSSGQGYGYTF. DNA for the CDR3: TGTGCCAGCAGTTCGGGACAGGGCTATGGCTACACCTTC.

This clonotype was seen at least ten times. The chain is built from TRBV18 and TRBJ1-4; TRBD1 might be the D (5 bases). Germline loops: CDR1 KGHSH, CDR2 LQKENI. The CDR3 spans 13 residues. Trimming removed 5 bases from V and 8 bases from J, with 12 bases in between. CDR3 sequence (DNA): TGTGCCAGCTCAGGCGCAGGGAAGGAAAAACTGTTTTTT. This translates into CASSGAGKEKLFF.

This clonotype was found many times. This sequence joins TRBV19 and TRBJ1-1; possible D gene TRBD1, 5 bases. The germline V and J ends were trimmed by 0 bases and 0 bases, with 8 bases remaining between them. CDR1 and CDR2 (germline): LNHDA, SQIVND (reference sequence). The CDR3 is 15 amino acids. The CDR3, as DNA: TGTGCCAGTAGTATAGAAGGGGTGATGAACACTGAAGCTTTCTTT. Its translation: CASSIEGVMNTEAFF.

This clonotype was detected ten times or more. This chain joins TRBV6-5 and TRBJ2-3; 12 bases line up with TRBD1. Germline trimming cut 5 bases from V and 4 bases from J; bases unmatched to any gene: 4. The CDR3 is made up of 15 amino acids. Germline V gene lookup returns CDR1 MNHEY and CDR2 SVGAGI. CDR3 sequence (DNA): TGTGCCAGCAGTACTCGGGACAGGGGGCCAGATACGCAGTATTTT. It specifies CASSTRDRGPDTQYF.

This clonotype was counted at least ten times. The chain links TRBV2 to TRBJ2-3; no clear D. This CDR3 spans 11 amino acids. The V and J ends lost 10 bases and 11 bases respectively, with 16 bases between them. CDR1 and CDR2 (germline): SNHLY, FYNNEI. DNA for the CDR3: TGTGCCACCCGCGCTAGGGTCAGGCAGTATTTT. It codes for CATRARVRQYF.